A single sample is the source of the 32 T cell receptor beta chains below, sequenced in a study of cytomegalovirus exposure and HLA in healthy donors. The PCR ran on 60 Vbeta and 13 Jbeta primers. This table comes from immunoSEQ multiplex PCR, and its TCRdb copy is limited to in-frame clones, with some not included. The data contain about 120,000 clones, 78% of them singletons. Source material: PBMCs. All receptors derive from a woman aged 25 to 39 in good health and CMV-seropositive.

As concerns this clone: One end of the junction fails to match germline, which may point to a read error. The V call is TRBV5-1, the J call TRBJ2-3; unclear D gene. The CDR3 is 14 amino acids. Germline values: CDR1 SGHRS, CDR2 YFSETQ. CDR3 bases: TGCGCCAGCAGCTTGGACAGCAGCACAGATACGCGGTATTTT. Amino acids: CASSLDSSTDTRYF. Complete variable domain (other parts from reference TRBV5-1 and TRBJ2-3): KAGVTQTPRYLIKTRGQQVTLSCSPISGHRSVSWYQQTPGQGLQFLFEYFSETQRNKGNFPGRFSGRQFSNSRSEMNVSTLELGDSALYLCASSLDSSTDTRYFGPGTRLTVL.

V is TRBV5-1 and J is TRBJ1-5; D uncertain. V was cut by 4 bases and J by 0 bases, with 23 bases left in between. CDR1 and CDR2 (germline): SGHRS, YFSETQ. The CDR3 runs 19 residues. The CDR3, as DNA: TGCGCCAGCAGCCATCTAACAGTAACCCGGCTTTATAGCAATCAGCCCCAGCATTTT. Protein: CASSHLTVTRLYSNQPQHF.

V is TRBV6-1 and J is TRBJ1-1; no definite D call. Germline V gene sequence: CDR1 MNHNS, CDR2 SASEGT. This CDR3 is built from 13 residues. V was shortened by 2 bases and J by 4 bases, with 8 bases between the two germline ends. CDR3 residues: CASSESLGTEAFF. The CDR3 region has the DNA TGTGCCAGCAGTGAATCCCTAGGCACTGAAGCTTTCTTT.

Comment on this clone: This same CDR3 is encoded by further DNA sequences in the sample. The chain's CDR3 is CASSPGLSNEQFF. The CDR3 nucleotides read TGTGCCAGCAGCCCGGGACTATCCAATGAGCAGTTCTTC. The V and J genes are TRBV7-3 and TRBJ2-1, with 7 bases that match TRBD2. Germline assignment: CDR1 SGHTA and CDR2 FQGTGA. The length of the CDR3 is 13 residues. Trimming took 5 bases from V and 6 from J; bases not matched to a gene: 4.

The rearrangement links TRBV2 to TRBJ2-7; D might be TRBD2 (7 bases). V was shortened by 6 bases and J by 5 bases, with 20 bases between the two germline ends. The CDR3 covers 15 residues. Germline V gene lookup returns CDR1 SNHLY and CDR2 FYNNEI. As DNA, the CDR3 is TGTGCCAGCAGATTTAAGGGGGGGCCGGAGGACGAGCAGTACTTC. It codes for CASRFKGGPEDEQYF.

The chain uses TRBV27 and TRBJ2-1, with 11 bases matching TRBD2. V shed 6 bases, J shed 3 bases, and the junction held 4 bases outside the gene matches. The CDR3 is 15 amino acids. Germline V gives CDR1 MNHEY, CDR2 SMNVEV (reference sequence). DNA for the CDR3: TGTGCCAGCAGCCCTAGCGGGGGGTACTACAATGAGCAGTTCTTC. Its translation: CASSPSGGYYNEQFF.

The CDR3: CASSYSLSEQYF. In nucleotides, the CDR3 is TGTGCCAGCAGTTACTCGCTGAGCGAGCAGTACTTC. This chain connects TRBV6-6 to TRBJ2-7; no clear D. Germline CDR1 is MNHNY and CDR2 is SVGAGI (reference sequence). The V end lost 0 bases, the J end lost 6 bases, and 6 bases lay between the germline ends. CDR3 size: 12 residues.

Written as DNA, the CDR3 is TGCGCCAGCAGCCAACACTTCTACGAGCAGTACTTC. Translating gives CASSQHFYEQYF. The chain couples TRBV4-1 to TRBJ2-7; no clear D gene. The V end lost 2 bases, the J end lost 3 bases, and 5 bases lay between the germline ends. This CDR3 has 12 residues. The germline CDR1 and CDR2 sequences are MGHRA and YSYEKL.

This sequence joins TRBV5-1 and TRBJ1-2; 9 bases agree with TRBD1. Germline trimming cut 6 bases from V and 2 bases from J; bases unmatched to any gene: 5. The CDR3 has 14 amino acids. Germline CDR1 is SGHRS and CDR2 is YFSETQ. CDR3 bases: TGCGCCAGCAACACCGGACAGGGGAACTATGGCTACACCTTC. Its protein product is CASNTGQGNYGYTF.

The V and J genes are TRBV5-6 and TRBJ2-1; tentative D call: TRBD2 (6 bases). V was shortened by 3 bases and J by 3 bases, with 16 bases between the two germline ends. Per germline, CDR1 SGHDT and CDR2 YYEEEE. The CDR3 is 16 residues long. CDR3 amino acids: CASSSPWTGDYNEQFF. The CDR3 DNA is TGTGCCAGCAGCTCACCCTGGACGGGGGACTACAATGAGCAGTTCTTC. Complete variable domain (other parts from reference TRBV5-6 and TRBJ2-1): DAGVTQSPTHLIKTRGQQVTLRCSPKSGHDTVSWYQQALGQGPQFIFQYYEEEERQRGNFPDRFSGHQFPNYSSELNVNALLLGDSALYLCASSSPWTGDYNEQFFGPGTRLTVL.

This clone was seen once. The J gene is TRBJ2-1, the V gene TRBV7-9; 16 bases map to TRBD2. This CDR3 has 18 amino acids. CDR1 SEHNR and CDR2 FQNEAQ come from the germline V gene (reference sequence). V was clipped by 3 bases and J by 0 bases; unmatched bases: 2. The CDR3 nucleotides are TGTGCCAGCAGCTTGGGACTAGCGGGGGGGAGCTCCTACAATGAGCAGTTCTTC. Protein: CASSLGLAGGSSYNEQFF.

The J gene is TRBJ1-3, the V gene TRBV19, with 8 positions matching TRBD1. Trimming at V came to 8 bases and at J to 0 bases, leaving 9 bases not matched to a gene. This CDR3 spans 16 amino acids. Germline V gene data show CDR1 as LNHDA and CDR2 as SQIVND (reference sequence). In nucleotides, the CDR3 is TGTGCCAGTCGCCCCCGGACAGGGTCCTCTGGAAACACCATATATTTT. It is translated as CASRPRTGSSGNTIYF.

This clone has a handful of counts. CDR3: CASSRGTSGANEQFF. The CDR3 DNA sequence: TGTGCCAGCAGCCGCGGGACTAGCGGGGCCAATGAGCAGTTCTTC. V is TRBV11-2 and J is TRBJ2-1, with 13 positions matching TRBD2. V lost 5 bases, J lost 6 bases, and 4 bases stayed unmatched. The CDR3 has 15 residues. CDR1 and CDR2 from the germline V gene are SGHAT and FQNNGV.

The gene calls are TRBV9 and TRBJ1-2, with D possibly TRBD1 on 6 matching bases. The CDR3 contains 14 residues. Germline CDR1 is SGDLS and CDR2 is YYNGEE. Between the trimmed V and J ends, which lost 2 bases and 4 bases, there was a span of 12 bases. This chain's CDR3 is CASSVNTGTYGYTF. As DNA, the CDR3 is TGTGCCAGCAGCGTCAACACAGGGACCTATGGCTACACCTTC.

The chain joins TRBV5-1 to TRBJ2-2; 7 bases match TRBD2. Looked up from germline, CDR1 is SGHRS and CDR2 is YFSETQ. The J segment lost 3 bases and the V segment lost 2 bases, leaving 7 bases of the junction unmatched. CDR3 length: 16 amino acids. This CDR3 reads CASSFEGTTHTGELFF. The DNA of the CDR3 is TGCGCCAGCAGCTTTGAGGGGACTACTCACACCGGGGAGCTGTTTTTT.

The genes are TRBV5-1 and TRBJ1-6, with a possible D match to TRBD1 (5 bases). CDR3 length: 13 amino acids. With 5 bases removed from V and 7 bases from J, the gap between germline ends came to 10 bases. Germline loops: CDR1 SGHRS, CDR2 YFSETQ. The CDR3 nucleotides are TGCGCCAGCAGTCGAGACAGCAATTCACCCCTCCACTTT. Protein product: CASSRDSNSPLHF.

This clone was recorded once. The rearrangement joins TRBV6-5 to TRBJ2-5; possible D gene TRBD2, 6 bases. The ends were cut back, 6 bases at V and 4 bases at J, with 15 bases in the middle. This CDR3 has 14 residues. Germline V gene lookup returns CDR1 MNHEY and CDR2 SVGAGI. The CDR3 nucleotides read TGTGCCAGCAGAGGCGCGGGGAGGCGAGAGACCCAGTACTTC. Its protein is CASRGAGRRETQYF.

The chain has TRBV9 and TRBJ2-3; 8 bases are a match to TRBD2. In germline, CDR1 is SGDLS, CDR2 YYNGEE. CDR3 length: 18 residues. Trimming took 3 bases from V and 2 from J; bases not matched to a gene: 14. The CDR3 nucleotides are TGTGCCAGCAGCGCCGCGGGGGGACACCTCTCCCTCACAGATACGCAGTATTTT. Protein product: CASSAAGGHLSLTDTQYF.

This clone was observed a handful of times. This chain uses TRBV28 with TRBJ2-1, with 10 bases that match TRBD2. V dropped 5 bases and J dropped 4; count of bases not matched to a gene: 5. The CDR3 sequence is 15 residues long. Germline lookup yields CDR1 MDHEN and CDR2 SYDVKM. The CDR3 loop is CASSTLAGAYNEQFF. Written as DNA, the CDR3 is TGTGCCAGCAGTACCCTAGCGGGGGCATACAATGAGCAGTTCTTC.

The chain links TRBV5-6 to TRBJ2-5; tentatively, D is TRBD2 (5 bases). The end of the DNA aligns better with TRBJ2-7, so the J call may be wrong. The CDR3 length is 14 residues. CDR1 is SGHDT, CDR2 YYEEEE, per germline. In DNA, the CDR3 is TGTGCCAGCAGCTTGGATCCGGGGTTCAACGAGCAGTACTTC. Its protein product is CASSLDPGFNEQYF.

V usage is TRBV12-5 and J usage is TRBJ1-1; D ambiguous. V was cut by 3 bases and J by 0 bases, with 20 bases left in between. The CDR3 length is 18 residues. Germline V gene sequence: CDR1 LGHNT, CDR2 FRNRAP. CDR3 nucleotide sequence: TGTGCTAGTGGTTTACCGTGGGCTAGCGAGAGAATGAACACTGAAGCTTTCTTT. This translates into CASGLPWASERMNTEAFF.

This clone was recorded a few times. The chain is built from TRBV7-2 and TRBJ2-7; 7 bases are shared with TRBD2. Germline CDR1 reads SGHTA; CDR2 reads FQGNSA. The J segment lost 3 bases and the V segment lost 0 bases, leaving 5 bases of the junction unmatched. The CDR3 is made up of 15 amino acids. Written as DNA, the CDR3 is TGTGCCAGCAGCTTAGCGCCGACGGGGGGCTACGAGCAGTACTTC. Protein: CASSLAPTGGYEQYF.

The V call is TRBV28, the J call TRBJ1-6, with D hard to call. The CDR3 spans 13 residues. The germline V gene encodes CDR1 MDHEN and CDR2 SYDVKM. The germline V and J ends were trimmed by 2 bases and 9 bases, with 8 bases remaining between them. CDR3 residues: CASSLRVGSPLHF. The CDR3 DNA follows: TGTGCCAGCAGTTTACGCGTTGGTTCACCCCTCCACTTT.

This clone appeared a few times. The CDR3, as DNA: TGTGCCAGCAGCTTGGGGTCCGACACCTCACAAGGATACGAGCAGTACTTC. Translated, it gives CASSLGSDTSQGYEQYF. The chain joins TRBV5-4 to TRBJ2-7; no firm D call. From germline, CDR1 is SGHNT and CDR2 YYREEE (reference sequence). The CDR3 loop spans 17 amino acids. Trimming cost V 0 bases and J 4 bases, with 20 bases left between them.

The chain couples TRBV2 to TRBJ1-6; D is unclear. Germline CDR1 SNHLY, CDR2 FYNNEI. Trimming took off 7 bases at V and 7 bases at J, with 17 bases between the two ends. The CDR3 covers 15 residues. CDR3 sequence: CASMEGGWRNSPLHF. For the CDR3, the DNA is TGTGCCAGCATGGAGGGTGGATGGCGGAATTCACCCCTCCACTTT.

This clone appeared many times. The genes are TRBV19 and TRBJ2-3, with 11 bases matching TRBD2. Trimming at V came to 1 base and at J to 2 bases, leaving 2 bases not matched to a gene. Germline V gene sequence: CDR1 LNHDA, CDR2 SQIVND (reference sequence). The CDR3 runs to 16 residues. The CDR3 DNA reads TGTGCCAGTAGTATAGGGACTAGCGGGTTCACAGATACGCAGTATTTT. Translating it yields CASSIGTSGFTDTQYF.

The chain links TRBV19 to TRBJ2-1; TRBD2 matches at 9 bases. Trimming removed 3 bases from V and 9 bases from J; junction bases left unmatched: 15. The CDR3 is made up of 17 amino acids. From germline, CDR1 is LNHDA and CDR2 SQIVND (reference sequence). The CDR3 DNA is TGTGCCAGTAGTATTAGCTCCTCGGCTAGCGGGGTTAGTGAGCAGTTCTTC. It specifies CASSISSSASGVSEQFF.

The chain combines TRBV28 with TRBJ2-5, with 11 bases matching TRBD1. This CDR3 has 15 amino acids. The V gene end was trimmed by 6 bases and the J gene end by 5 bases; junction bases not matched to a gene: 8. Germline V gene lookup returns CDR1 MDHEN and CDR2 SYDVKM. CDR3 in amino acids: CASSNPGQGGETQYF. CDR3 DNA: TGTGCCAGCAGCAACCCGGGACAGGGGGGGGAGACCCAGTACTTC.

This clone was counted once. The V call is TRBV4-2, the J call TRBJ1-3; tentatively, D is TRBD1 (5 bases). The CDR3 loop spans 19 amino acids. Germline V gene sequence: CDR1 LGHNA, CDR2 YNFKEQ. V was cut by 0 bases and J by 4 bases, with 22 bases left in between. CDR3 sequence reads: CASSQETVGQIGSGNTIYF. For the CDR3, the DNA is TGTGCCAGCAGCCAAGAGACGGTGGGGCAAATAGGCTCCGGAAACACCATATATTTT.

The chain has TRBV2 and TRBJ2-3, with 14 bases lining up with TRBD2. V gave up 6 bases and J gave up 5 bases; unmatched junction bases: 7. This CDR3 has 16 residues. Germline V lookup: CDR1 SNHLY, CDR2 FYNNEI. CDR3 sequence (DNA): TGTGCCAGCAGCGGGCGCGGACTAGCGGGGGGAGATACGCAGTATTTT. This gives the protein CASSGRGLAGGDTQYF.

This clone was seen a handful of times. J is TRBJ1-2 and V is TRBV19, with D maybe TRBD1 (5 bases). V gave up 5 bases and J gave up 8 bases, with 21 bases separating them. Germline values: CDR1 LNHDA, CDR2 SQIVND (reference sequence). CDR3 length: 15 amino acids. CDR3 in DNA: TGTGCCAGTAGTCTCGGGCTAGACAGTCCGGGCGGCTACACCTTC. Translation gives CASSLGLDSPGGYTF.

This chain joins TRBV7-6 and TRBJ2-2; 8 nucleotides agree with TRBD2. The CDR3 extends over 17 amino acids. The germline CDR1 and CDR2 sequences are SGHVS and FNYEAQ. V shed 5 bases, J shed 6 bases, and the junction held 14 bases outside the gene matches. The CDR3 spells CASSPPLRSGGAGELFF. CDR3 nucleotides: TGTGCCAGCAGCCCCCCCTTGAGGAGCGGGGGCGCCGGGGAGCTGTTTTTT.